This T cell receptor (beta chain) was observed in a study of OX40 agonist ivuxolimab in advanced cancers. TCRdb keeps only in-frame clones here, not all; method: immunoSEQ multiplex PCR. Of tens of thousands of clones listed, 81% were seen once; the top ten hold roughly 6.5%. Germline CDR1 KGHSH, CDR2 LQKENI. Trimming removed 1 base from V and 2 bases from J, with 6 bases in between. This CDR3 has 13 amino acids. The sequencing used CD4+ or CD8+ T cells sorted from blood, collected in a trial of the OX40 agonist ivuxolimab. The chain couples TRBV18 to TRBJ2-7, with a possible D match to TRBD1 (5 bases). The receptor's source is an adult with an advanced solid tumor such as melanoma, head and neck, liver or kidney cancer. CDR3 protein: CASSPQDTYEQYV. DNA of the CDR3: TGTGCCAGCTCACCACAGGACACCTACGAGCAGTACGTC.